Listed below are T cell receptor beta chains from one sample, sequenced in a study of blood T cells in healthy people across ages. MiXCR, applied by TCRdb to the 5' RACE reads, yields one record per CDR3 protein. The table lists about 680,000 distinct CDR3 sequences, approximately 49% of them singletons. Sequencing used blood. Every receptor here comes from a woman aged 60 to 75 in good health. CDR3s include the opening cysteine and the closing phenylalanine or tryptophan. Each record gives: CDR3 protein, CDR3 DNA, D gene, clone size, V gene, J gene. The D gene is left open where the match is weak. Size tells how often a clone was seen (once, few, many) or the class of an expanded clone, and some rows leave it out.

CATSRTSYNKQFF	TGTGCCACCAGCAGGACTAGCTACAATAAGCAGTTCTTC	TRBD2	.	TRBV15	TRBJ2-1
CASSRKFTGGDSHEQYF	TGCGCCAGCAGCCGCAAATTCACAGGGGGCGATTCACACGAGCAGTACTTC	TRBD1	few	TRBV4-3	TRBJ2-7
CASSLQPSRDRLNTEAFF	TGCGCCAGCAGCCTTCAACCCTCCAGGGACAGATTGAACACTGAAGCTTTCTTT	TRBD1	.	TRBV5-1	TRBJ1-1
CSAHKGLAGAYEQYF	TGCAGTGCCCACAAGGGACTAGCGGGAGCTTACGAGCAGTACTTC	TRBD2	.	TRBV20-1	TRBJ2-7
CSAYGASNLFSYEQYF	TGCAGTGCTTACGGGGCTTCTAACCTTTTCTCCTACGAGCAGTACTTC	.	.	TRBV20-1	TRBJ2-7
CATSRPLGLGGGTGELFF	TGTGCCACCAGCAGACCTCTCGGGCTGGGGGGTGGTACCGGGGAGCTGTTTTTT	.	.	TRBV15	TRBJ2-2
CASSPVEGPYEQYF	TGCGCCAGCAGCCCGGTAGAGGGCCCCTACGAGCAGTACTTC	.	.	TRBV4-1	TRBJ2-7
CASRAREGYEQYF	TGTGCCAGCAGAGCCCGGGAGGGCTACGAGCAGTACTTC	TRBD2	.	TRBV6-5	TRBJ2-7
CSAISTGTKNIQYF	TGCAGTGCTATATCGACAGGGACCAAAAACATTCAGTACTTC	TRBD1	few	TRBV20-1	TRBJ2-4
CSVNVQGRIEQYF	TGCAGCGTAAATGTACAGGGCCGCATCGAGCAGTACTTC	.	.	TRBV29-1	TRBJ2-7
CASSIARQAYEQYF	TGTGCCAGCAGTATAGCGAGACAAGCCTACGAGCAGTACTTC	.	.	TRBV12-3/TRBV12-4	TRBJ2-7
CASSPGPTGGGQDEQFF	TGTGCCAGCAGCCCCGGGCCCACCGGAGGGGGTCAGGATGAGCAGTTCTTC	.	.	TRBV9	TRBJ2-1
CASFGRDDYGYTF	TGTGCCAGCTTTGGCAGGGATGACTATGGCTACACCTTC	.	.	TRBV27	TRBJ1-2
CVSSPRRTGPYEQYF	TGTGTCAGCTCACCCCGACGGACAGGGCCCTACGAGCAGTACTTC	TRBD1	.	TRBV18	TRBJ2-7
CSAPFQRHSYGYTF	TGCAGTGCTCCGTTTCAGCGTCACAGCTATGGCTACACCTTC	.	few	TRBV20-1	TRBJ1-2
CASGSGQGTYNEQYF	TGTGCCAGCGGCTCGGGACAGGGGACGTACAATGAGCAGTACTTC	TRBD1	.	TRBV7-2	TRBJ2-5
CAGSARAEETQYF	TGTGCCGGCAGCGCCCGGGCCGAAGAGACCCAGTACTTC	.	.	TRBV7-2	TRBJ2-5
CASKRIGAQGEQYF	TGTGCCAGCAAGCGGATAGGGGCCCAAGGGGAGCAGTACTTC	.	.	TRBV27	TRBJ2-7
CASSYRTSVTHPAYEQYF	TGCGCCAGCAGCTACCGGACTAGCGTCACCCATCCCGCCTACGAGCAGTACTTC	TRBD2	few	TRBV5-1	TRBJ2-7
CASSLGPGDYNEQFF	TGTGCCAGCAGCTTAGGACCGGGAGACTACAATGAGCAGTTCTTC	.	few	TRBV11-1	TRBJ2-1
CSASPGESYNEQFF	TGCAGTGCTTCCCCAGGGGAATCCTACAATGAGCAGTTCTTC	.	.	TRBV20-1	TRBJ2-1
CASSPGLLSSKNIQYF	TGCGCCAGCAGCCCAGGGCTCCTCTCCTCCAAAAACATTCAGTACTTC	.	once	TRBV4-1	TRBJ2-4
CASSGRLAGYNEQYF	TGTGCCAGCAGCGGGCGACTAGCGGGGTACAATGAGCAGTACTTC	TRBD2	.	TRBV7-2	TRBJ2-5
CASSLAWVETQYF	TGCGCCAGCAGCTTGGCCTGGGTGGAGACCCAGTACTTC	.	.	TRBV5-1	TRBJ2-5
CSVRGPDYEQYF	TGCAGCGTTCGCGGACCCGACTACGAGCAGTACTTC	.	.	TRBV29-1	TRBJ2-7
CASSYLVVGEQFF	TGTGCCAGCAGTTACCTAGTCGTCGGTGAGCAGTTCTTC	.	few	TRBV6-2/TRBV6-3	TRBJ2-1
CASSSPGHFDEQFF	TGCGCCAGCAGCTCGCCGGGACATTTTGATGAGCAGTTCTTC	.	.	TRBV4-1	TRBJ2-1
CASSQAGTLAKNIQYF	TGTGCCAGCAGCCAAGCGGGCACTCTAGCCAAAAACATTCAGTACTTC	.	few	TRBV4-2	TRBJ2-4
CASSLPGENQPQHF	TGCGCCAGCAGCCTGCCAGGGGAAAATCAGCCCCAGCATTTT	.	.	TRBV5-1	TRBJ1-5
CSVHRQGPTDTQYF	TGCAGCGTCCACAGACAGGGACCCACAGATACGCAGTATTTT	TRBD1	.	TRBV29-1	TRBJ2-3
CASSHGVRGTTGELFF	TGCGCCAGCAGCCACGGTGTCAGGGGGACCACCGGGGAGCTGTTTTTT	TRBD1	.	TRBV4-1	TRBJ2-2
CASSEALGETQYF	TGTGCCAGCAGCGAGGCCCTCGGTGAGACCCAGTACTTC	.	once	TRBV2	TRBJ2-5
CASSYTGTSGGWQYF	TGTGCCAGCAGTTACACCGGGACTAGCGGGGGGTGGCAGTACTTC	TRBD2	.	TRBV6-6	TRBJ2-4
CSARDRSRTVLYEQYF	TGCAGTGCTAGAGATCGGTCCAGGACAGTGCTCTACGAGCAGTACTTC	.	.	TRBV20-1	TRBJ2-7
CASRGGNYGYTF	TGTGCCAGCAGGGGTGGGAACTATGGCTACACCTTC	.	.	TRBV28	TRBJ1-2
CASSVHSQETQYF	TGTGCCAGCAGTGTTCACAGTCAAGAGACCCAGTACTTC	.	.	TRBV12-3/TRBV12-4	TRBJ2-5
CASSFGGPSTDTYF	TGTGCCAGCAGCTTCGGGGGACCTAGCACAGATACGTATTTT	.	few	TRBV11-2	TRBJ2-3
CASSWTGGIYEQYF	TGTGCCAGCAGTTGGACAGGGGGGATATACGAGCAGTACTTC	TRBD1	.	TRBV28	TRBJ2-7
CASTVTGMNTEAFF	TGTGCCAGCACCGTGACAGGGATGAACACTGAAGCTTTCTTT	TRBD1	.	TRBV12-3/TRBV12-4	TRBJ1-1
CASSLSHNQPQHF	TGTGCCAGCAGCTTAAGCCACAATCAGCCCCAGCATTTT	.	.	TRBV7-3	TRBJ1-5